A selection of T cell receptor beta chains follows, all from one sample in a study of CD8 T cells in Susac syndrome. One entry per CDR3 protein results from TCRdb running MiXCR on the immunoSEQ multiplex PCR reads. The sample consists of about 200,000 distinct CDR3 sequences, 80% to 95% of them appearing once. The sequencing input was CD8+ T cells from PBMCs. The receptors derive from a human donor with multiple sclerosis. Each CDR3 is given with its conserved first and last residue. The order of the fields is V gene, CDR3 length, CDR3 protein.

TRBV30 14 CAWGGRGPYNEQFF
TRBV6-5 12 CASSHDRSEQYF
TRBV3-1 16 CASSQERTGATGELFF
TRBV7-9 15 CASSFDRDSSYEQYF
TRBV9 17 CASSVPLGGPNTGELFF
TRBV14 15 CASSQAGLTNEKLFF
TRBV27 12 CASSPPLAPLHF
TRBV7-9 17 CASSLKGLDSGANVLTF
TRBV7-8 14 CASSLGAGFNIQYF
TRBV7-9 17 CASSAQNRGLGANVLTF
TRBV28 15 CASSLSMLFGQTQYF
TRBV19 19 CASSWTSGGALGNTGELFF
TRBV7-6 18 CASSRNRLAGGPLETQYF
TRBV20-1 14 CSAEGREGMGELFF
TRBV19 13 CASSPGQNYEQYF
TRBV13 15 CASSLDSLMNTEAFF
TRBV24-1 12 CATSAGNTEAFF
TRBV5-1 12 CASSYTGHEQYF
TRBV9 15 CASSSGPPPYNEQFF
TRBV12-3/TRBV12-4 14 CASRPGQGSVEQYF
TRBV14 16 CASSQTGTSGSYEQYF
TRBV20-1 16 CSARYSHSAWGYGYTF
TRBV29-1 14 CSVPQGTYVDGYTF
TRBV12-3/TRBV12-4 14 CASSRRAEGEKLFF
TRBV6-6 13 CATQRGGADTQYF
TRBV4-2 16 CASSPLSGGDPYEQYF
TRBV6-1 12 CASREFSYEQYF
TRBV19 14 CASSIEGASAEAFF
TRBV12-3/TRBV12-4 16 CASSFWVSGRYETQYF
TRBV5-4 15 CASSFSRIDPNEQFF
TRBV7-8 15 CASSLEGLAIYEQFF
TRBV5-1 15 CASSLGQGIAYEQYF
TRBV2 12 CASSAGDAPLHF
TRBV13 14 CASSNRGAQETQYF
TRBV3-1 15 CASSPMVGGRTEAFF
TRBV29-1 13 CSVWGGGNNEQFF
TRBV21-1 12 CASSSDTYGYTF
TRBV10-3 15 CAISPASGSTDTQYF
TRBV4-2 17 CASSQTTGLAGVYEQYF
TRBV4-3 16 CASSQTSGRAQETQYF
TRBV7-2 13 CASTSGEGYEQYF
TRBV12-3/TRBV12-4 14 CASSLLVQNTEAFF
TRBV19 15 CASSPGGISNQPQHF
TRBV15 14 CATSRESGGGSEDF
TRBV11-2 16 CASSLEVGDRAYEQYF
TRBV13 14 CASRTSSGSIEQFF
TRBV7-9 15 CASSETRDYQETQYF
TRBV4-2 19 CASSLRPQLAGTNYNEQFF
TRBV27 16 CASSPPQRGLQETQYF
TRBV7-9 17 CASSLGVGDPTQETQYF
TRBV7-8 13 CASSLLDGYGYTF
TRBV27 15 CASSLTSTANTEAFF
TRBV15 15 CATSSGLAGENIQYF
TRBV9 14 CASSVEGTPYEQYF
TRBV13 14 CASSSIMIPYEQYF
TRBV16 17 CASSQSTGQGTNYGYTF
TRBV7-9 12 CASSSRDDTQYF
TRBV4-1 14 CASSQDTHSSGYTF
TRBV7-9 12 CASSHGTNEQYF